A single sample gave rise to the 20 T cell receptor beta chains below, sequenced in a study of shared clonotypes between healthy human individuals. Positively selected for CCR7, the CD45RO-negative cells used as naive CD8 cells excluded terminally differentiated effector memory CD45RA+ cells. The repertoire was sequenced with immunoSEQ multiplex PCR; TCRdb's copy has only in-frame clones and lacks some. The table has approximately 2,000,000 clones, just under 95% seen once; the top ten hold around 1.8%. Sequenced sample: naive CD8+ T cells from PBMCs. Receptors originate from a man between 18 and 35 years old in good health. Some clones in this sample may be carry-over from other donors' samples.

The gene calls are TRBV5-1 and TRBJ2-7; 10 nucleotides match TRBD2. Germline loops: CDR1 SGHRS, CDR2 YFSETQ. The ends lost 0 bases at V and 6 bases at J; junction bases unmatched: 6. The CDR3 is 15 residues long. Written as DNA, the CDR3 is TGCGCCAGCAGCTTGGCGCTAGCGGGAGCGAGCGAGCAGTACTTC. As protein: CASSLALAGASEQYF.

This chain joins TRBV9 and TRBJ1-1; possibly TRBD1 for D (6 bases). V was pared by 3 bases and J by 5 bases, with 11 bases between. Germline CDR1 reads SGDLS; CDR2 reads YYNGEE. The CDR3 runs to 13 residues. The CDR3 DNA sequence: TGTGCCAGCAGCGAACAGGGAAAAACTGAAGCTTTCTTT. This encodes CASSEQGKTEAFF.

The chain links TRBV11-2 to TRBJ2-6; D unresolved. V shed 3 bases and J shed 2 bases, with 8 bases lying between them. Germline-derived CDR1 and CDR2 are SGHAT and FQNNGV. The length of the CDR3 is 15 residues. The CDR3 spells CASSFKGPGANVLTF. CDR3 DNA: TGTGCCAGCAGCTTTAAGGGCCCTGGGGCCAACGTCCTGACTTTC.

The chain joins TRBV29-1 to TRBJ2-7; either TRBD1 or TRBD2 may supply D (5 bases each). The CDR3 consists of 12 residues. Trimming stripped 6 bases from V and 3 bases from J, with 12 bases between. Germline values: CDR1 SQVTM, CDR2 ANQGSEA. The CDR3 DNA sequence: TGCAGCGTCCGGGACGCCGTCTACGAGCAGTACTTC. It is translated as CSVRDAVYEQYF.

As regards this clone: Additional DNA sequences in this sample encode the identical CDR3. In DNA, the CDR3 is TGTGCCAGCAGTGAAAACAGGGGCTCCTACGAGCAGTACTTC. Translating gives CASSENRGSYEQYF. J is TRBJ2-7 and V is TRBV25-1; 7 nucleotides align to TRBD1. Germline V gene lookup returns CDR1 MGHDK and CDR2 SYGVNS. This CDR3 comprises 14 residues. V shed 2 bases, J shed 0 bases, and the junction held 1 base outside the gene matches.

The gene calls are TRBV5-6 and TRBJ2-1; D gene uncertain. CDR1 is SGHDT and CDR2 is YYEEEE in the germline V gene. Trimming shortened V by 2 bases and J by 7 bases, and 13 bases separated the two germline ends. This CDR3 has 14 amino acids. CDR3 in DNA: TGTGCCAGCAGCTTTTCCCTAGGGCGGAATGAGCAGTTCTTC. Its translation is CASSFSLGRNEQFF.

The chain couples TRBV9 to TRBJ2-7; TRBD1 agrees at 8 bases. Germline trimming cut 2 bases from V and 5 bases from J; bases unmatched to any gene: 3. The CDR3 covers 13 residues. Germline CDR1 is SGDLS and CDR2 is YYNGEE. In DNA, the CDR3 is TGTGCCAGCAGCGTCACGACAGGGGACGAGCAGTACTTC. It is translated as CASSVTTGDEQYF. The variable domain in full, completed from reference TRBV9 and TRBJ2-7, reads DSGVTQTPKHLITATGQRVTLRCSPRSGDLSVYWYQQSLDQGLQFLIQYYNGEERAKGNILERFSAQQFPDLHSELNLSSLELGDSALYFCASSVTTGDEQYFGPGTRLTVT.

The chain couples TRBV7-3 to TRBJ2-3; no clear D gene. With 5 bases removed from V and 2 bases from J, the gap between germline ends came to 8 bases. Germline CDR1 and CDR2: SGHTA and FQGTGA. The CDR3 spans 13 residues. The CDR3 protein is CASSLIYTDTQYF. The CDR3 DNA follows: TGTGCCAGCAGCCTGATCTACACAGATACGCAGTATTTT.

The chain joins TRBV7-7 to TRBJ2-1, with D unclear. Trimming removed 7 bases at V and 6 bases at J, with 19 bases between. The germline CDR1 and CDR2 sequences are SSHAT and FNYEAQ (reference sequence). The CDR3 spans 15 residues. The CDR3 coding sequence is TGTGCCAGCACCCCCCTCTCGGGCTTAGCCAATGAGCAGTTCTTC. It is translated as CASTPLSGLANEQFF.

V gene TRBV10-3 combines with J gene TRBJ2-6, with D unclear. Trimming left V 1 base short and J 1 base short, with 20 bases between. Germline V CDR1 and CDR2: ENHRY, SYGVKD. This CDR3 has 20 residues. The CDR3 reads CAISEFVRPLSRSGANVLTF. The CDR3 nucleotides read TGTGCCATCAGTGAGTTTGTCAGGCCCTTGTCAAGGTCTGGGGCCAACGTCCTGACTTTC.

The chain carries TRBV19 and TRBJ2-2, with D possibly TRBD1 on 5 matching bases. Germline loops: CDR1 LNHDA, CDR2 SQIVND (reference sequence). The V end lost 4 bases, the J end lost 7 bases, and 22 bases lay between the germline ends. This CDR3 has 17 residues. This CDR3 is CASSTTRGRVFIGELFF. In nucleotides, the CDR3 is TGTGCCAGTAGTACCACCCGAGGCAGGGTGTTCATCGGGGAGCTGTTTTTT.

This clone was detected once. J is TRBJ1-1 and V is TRBV6-1, with 9 positions matching TRBD1. V gave up 10 bases and J gave up 6 bases; unmatched junction bases: 6. The CDR3 runs to 12 residues. Germline assignment: CDR1 MNHNS and CDR2 SASEGT. The CDR3 nucleotides read TGTGCCACCAGACAGGGGGGCGCTGAAGCTTTCTTT. Translated, it gives CATRQGGAEAFF.

The rearrangement links TRBV27 to TRBJ1-1; 9 bases fit TRBD1. V gave up 3 bases and J gave up 4 bases; unmatched junction bases: 12. Germline-derived CDR1 and CDR2 are MNHEY and SMNVEV (reference sequence). The CDR3 sequence is 17 residues long. The CDR3 nucleotides read TGTGCCAGCAGTTTCAAGGACAGGGGAGGTAGAAGCACTGAAGCTTTCTTT. This sequence encodes CASSFKDRGGRSTEAFF.

V usage is TRBV7-6 and J usage is TRBJ2-3, with D possibly being TRBD1 (6 bases). Trimming stripped 1 base from V and 6 bases from J, with 17 bases between. The germline gives CDR1 SGHVS, CDR2 FNYEAQ. CDR3 length: 16 amino acids. The DNA of the CDR3 is TGTGCCAGCAGCTTAGGTTATGAGGGGGAGTCGGATACGCAGTATTTT. It is translated as CASSLGYEGESDTQYF.

V usage is TRBV12-5 and J usage is TRBJ1-5; no clear D. This CDR3 region has 13 residues. The V and J ends lost 6 bases and 2 bases respectively, with 8 bases between them. The germline CDR1 and CDR2 sequences are LGHNT and FRNRAP. The CDR3 DNA reads as TGTGCTAGTGGGACCTCGGGCAATCAGCCCCAGCATTTT. Protein sequence: CASGTSGNQPQHF. Filled out from reference TRBV12-5 and TRBJ1-5, the complete variable domain reads DARVTQTPRHKVTEMGQEVTMRCQPILGHNTVFWYRQTMMQGLELLAYFRNRAPLDDSGMPKDRFSAEMPDATLATLKIQPSEPRDSAVYFCASGTSGNQPQHFGDGTRLSIL.

The chain combines TRBV7-9 with TRBJ2-1; tentatively, D is TRBD2 (6 bases). V was cut by 5 bases and J by 6 bases, with 17 bases left in between. Per germline, CDR1 SEHNR and CDR2 FQNEAQ (reference sequence). CDR3 length equals 15 residues. CDR3: CASSGRDFISNEQFF. CDR3 nucleotides: TGTGCCAGCAGCGGCCGGGACTTCATAAGCAATGAGCAGTTCTTC.

The chain couples TRBV13 to TRBJ2-2; D remains ambiguous. The germline V gene encodes CDR1 PRHDT and CDR2 FYEKMQ (reference sequence). V dropped 2 bases and J dropped 7 bases, with 8 bases sitting between them. The CDR3 is 13 amino acids. The CDR3 nucleotides are TGTGCCAGCAGCTTAAGCCTGGGCGGGGAGCTGTTTTTT. Translated, it gives CASSLSLGGELFF.

V is TRBV5-4 and J is TRBJ2-5, with D possibly TRBD2 on 5 matching bases. The V end was cut by 8 bases, the J end by 4 bases, with 21 bases between. Germline CDR1 reads SGHNT; CDR2 reads YYREEE (reference sequence). The CDR3 is 15 amino acids. The CDR3 coding sequence is TGTGCCAGTAGCGCTCTCCTGGGAAGGCGAGAGACCCAGTACTTC. It encodes CASSALLGRRETQYF.

Details on this clone: Other DNA sequences within the sample encode an identical CDR3. The chain has TRBV28 and TRBJ2-7; maybe TRBD2 (6 bases). V was pared by 8 bases and J by 5 bases, with 10 bases between. This CDR3 contains 11 residues. Germline CDR1 and CDR2: MDHEN and SYDVKM. Here the CDR3 reads CASRLGDEQYF. The DNA of the CDR3 is TGTGCCAGCCGACTAGGCGACGAGCAGTACTTC.

This chain uses TRBV19 with TRBJ2-1; the D call may be TRBD1 or TRBD2 (5 bases each). CDR3 size: 14 residues. V was pared by 6 bases and J by 7 bases, with 16 bases between. Germline values: CDR1 LNHDA, CDR2 SQIVND (reference sequence). The CDR3 nucleotides are TGTGCCAGTAGACTCTTCGGGGCCCCTAATGAGCAGTTCTTC. Translated, it gives CASRLFGAPNEQFF.